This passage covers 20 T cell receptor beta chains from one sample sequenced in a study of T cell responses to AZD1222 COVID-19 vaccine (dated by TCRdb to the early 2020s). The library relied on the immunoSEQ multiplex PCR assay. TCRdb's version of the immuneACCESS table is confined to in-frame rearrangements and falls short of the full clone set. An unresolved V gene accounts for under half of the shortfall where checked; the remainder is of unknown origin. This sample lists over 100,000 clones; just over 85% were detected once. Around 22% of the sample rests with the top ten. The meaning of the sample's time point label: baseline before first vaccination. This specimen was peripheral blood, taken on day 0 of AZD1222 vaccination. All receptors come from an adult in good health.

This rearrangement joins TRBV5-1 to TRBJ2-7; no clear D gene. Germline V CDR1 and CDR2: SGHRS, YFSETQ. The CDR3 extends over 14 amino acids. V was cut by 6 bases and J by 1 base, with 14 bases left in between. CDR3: CASTWSTISYEQYF. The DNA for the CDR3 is TGCGCCAGCACCTGGTCGACCATTTCCTACGAGCAGTACTTC.

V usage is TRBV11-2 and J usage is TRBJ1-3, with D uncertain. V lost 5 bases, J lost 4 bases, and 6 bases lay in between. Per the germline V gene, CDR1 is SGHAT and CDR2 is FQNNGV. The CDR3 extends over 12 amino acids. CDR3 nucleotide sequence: TGTGCCAGCAGCCAACAGGGAAACACCATATATTTT. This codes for CASSQQGNTIYF.

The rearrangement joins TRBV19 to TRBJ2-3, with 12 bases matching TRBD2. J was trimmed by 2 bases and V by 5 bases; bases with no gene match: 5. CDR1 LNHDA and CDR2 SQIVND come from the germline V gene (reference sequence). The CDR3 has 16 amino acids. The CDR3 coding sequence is TGTGCCAGTAGTGGAGGACTAGCGGGGACCACAGATACGCAGTATTTT. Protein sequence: CASSGGLAGTTDTQYF.

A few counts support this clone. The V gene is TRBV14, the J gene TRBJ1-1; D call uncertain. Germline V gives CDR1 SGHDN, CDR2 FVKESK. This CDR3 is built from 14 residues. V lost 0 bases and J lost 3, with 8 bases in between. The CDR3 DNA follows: TGTGCCAGCAGCCAAGATGATGTCCACACTGAAGCTTTCTTT. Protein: CASSQDDVHTEAFF.

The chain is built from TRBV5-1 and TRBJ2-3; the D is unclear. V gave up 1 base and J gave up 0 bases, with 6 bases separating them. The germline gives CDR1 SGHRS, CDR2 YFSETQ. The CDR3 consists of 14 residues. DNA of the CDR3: TGCGCCAGCAGCTTGCAATCTAGCACAGATACGCAGTATTTT. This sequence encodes CASSLQSSTDTQYF.

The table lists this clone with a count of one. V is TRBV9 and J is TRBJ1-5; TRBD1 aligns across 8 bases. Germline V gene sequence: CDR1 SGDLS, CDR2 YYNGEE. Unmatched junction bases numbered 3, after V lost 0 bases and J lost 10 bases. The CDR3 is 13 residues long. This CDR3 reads CASSVVGQGPQHF. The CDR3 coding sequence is TGTGCCAGCAGCGTAGTCGGACAGGGCCCCCAGCATTTT. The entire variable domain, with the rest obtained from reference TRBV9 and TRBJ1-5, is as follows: DSGVTQTPKHLITATGQRVTLRCSPRSGDLSVYWYQQSLDQGLQFLIQYYNGEERAKGNILERFSAQQFPDLHSELNLSSLELGDSALYFCASSVVGQGPQHFGDGTRLSIL.

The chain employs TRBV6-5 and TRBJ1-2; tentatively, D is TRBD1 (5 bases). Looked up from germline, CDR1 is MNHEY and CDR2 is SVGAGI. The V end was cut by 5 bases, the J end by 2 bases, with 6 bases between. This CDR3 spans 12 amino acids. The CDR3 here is CASSRQNYGYTF. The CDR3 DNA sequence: TGTGCCAGCAGTCGACAGAACTATGGCTACACCTTC.

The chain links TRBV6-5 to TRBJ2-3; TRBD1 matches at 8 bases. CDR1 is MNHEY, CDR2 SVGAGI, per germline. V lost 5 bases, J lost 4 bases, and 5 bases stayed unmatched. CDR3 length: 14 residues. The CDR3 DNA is TGTGCCAGCAGTCGCAGGACAGGGTCAGATACGCAGTATTTT. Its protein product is CASSRRTGSDTQYF.

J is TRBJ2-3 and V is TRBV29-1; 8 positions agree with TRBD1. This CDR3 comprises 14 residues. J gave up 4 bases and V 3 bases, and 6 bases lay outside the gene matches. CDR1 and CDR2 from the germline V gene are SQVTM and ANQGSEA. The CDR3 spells CSVDQGARPDTQYF. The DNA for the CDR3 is TGCAGCGTTGACCAGGGGGCGAGGCCAGATACGCAGTATTTT.

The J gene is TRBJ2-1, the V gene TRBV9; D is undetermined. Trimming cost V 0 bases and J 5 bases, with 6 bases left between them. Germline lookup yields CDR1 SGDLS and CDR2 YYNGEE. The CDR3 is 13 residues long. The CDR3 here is CASSVAPDNEQFF. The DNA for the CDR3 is TGTGCCAGCAGCGTAGCACCAGACAATGAGCAGTTCTTC. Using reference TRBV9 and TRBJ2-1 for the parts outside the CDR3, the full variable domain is DSGVTQTPKHLITATGQRVTLRCSPRSGDLSVYWYQQSLDQGLQFLIQYYNGEERAKGNILERFSAQQFPDLHSELNLSSLELGDSALYFCASSVAPDNEQFFGPGTRLTVL.

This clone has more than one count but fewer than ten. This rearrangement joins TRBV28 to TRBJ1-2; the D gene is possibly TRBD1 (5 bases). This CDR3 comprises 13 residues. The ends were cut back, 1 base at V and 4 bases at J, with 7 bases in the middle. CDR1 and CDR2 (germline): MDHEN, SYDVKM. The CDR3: CASSLLRGYGYTF. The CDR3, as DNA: TGTGCCAGCAGTTTATTGAGGGGCTATGGCTACACCTTC.

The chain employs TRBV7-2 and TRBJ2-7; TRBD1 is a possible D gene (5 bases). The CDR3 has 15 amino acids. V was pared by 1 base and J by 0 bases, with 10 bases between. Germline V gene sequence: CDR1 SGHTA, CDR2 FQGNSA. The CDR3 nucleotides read TGTGCCAGCAGCTTAGATCTGGGGCTCTCCTACGAGCAGTACTTC. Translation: CASSLDLGLSYEQYF.

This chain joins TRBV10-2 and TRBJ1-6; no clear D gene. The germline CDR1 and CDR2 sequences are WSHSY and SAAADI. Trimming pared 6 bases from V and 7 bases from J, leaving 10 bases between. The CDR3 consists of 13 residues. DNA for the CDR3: TGCGCCAGCAGCGGGTTCTCCAATTCACCCCTCCACTTT. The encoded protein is CASSGFSNSPLHF.

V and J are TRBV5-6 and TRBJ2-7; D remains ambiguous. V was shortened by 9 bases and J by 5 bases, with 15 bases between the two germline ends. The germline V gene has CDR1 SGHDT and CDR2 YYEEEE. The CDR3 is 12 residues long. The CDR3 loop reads CATSWGSHEQYF. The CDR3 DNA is TGTGCCACCTCGTGGGGTTCCCACGAGCAGTACTTC.

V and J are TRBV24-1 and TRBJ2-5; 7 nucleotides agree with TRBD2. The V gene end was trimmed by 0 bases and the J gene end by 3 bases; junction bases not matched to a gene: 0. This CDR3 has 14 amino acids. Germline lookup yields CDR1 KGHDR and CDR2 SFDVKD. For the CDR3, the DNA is TGTGCCACCAGTGATTTGGGGGGGGAAGAGACCCAGTACTTC. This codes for CATSDLGGEETQYF.

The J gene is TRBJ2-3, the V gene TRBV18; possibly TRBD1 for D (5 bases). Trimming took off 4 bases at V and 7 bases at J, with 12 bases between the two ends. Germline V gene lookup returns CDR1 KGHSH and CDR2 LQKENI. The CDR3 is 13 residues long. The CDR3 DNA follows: TGTGCCAGCTCACGACCGACAGAATATACGCAGTATTTT. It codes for CASSRPTEYTQYF. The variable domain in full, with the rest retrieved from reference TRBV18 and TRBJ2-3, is NAGVMQNPRHLVRRRGQEARLRCSPMKGHSHVYWYRQLPEEGLKFMVYLQKENIIDESGMPKERFSAEFPKEGPSILRIQQVVRGDSAAYFCASSRPTEYTQYFGPGTRLTVL.

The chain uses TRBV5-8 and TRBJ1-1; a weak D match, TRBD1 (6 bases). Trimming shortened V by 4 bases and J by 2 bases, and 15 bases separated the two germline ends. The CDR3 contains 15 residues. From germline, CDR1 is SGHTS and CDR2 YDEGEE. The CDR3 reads CASSPRGGVNTEAFF. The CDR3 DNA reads TGTGCCAGCAGCCCTCGAGGGGGGGTAAACACTGAAGCTTTCTTT.

CDR3 DNA: TGCAGCGTTCGGACAGGGGATAGCACTGAAGCTTTCTTT. Protein sequence: CSVRTGDSTEAFF. This chain connects TRBV29-1 to TRBJ1-1; 9 bases are shared with TRBD1. V was clipped by 5 bases and J by 4 bases; unmatched bases: 5. The CDR3 extends over 13 amino acids. Germline V gives CDR1 SQVTM, CDR2 ANQGSEA.

The CDR3 sequence: CASSLQGNYNSPLHF. CDR3 coding DNA: TGTGCCAGCAGCCTCCAGGGGAACTATAATTCACCCCTCCACTTT. The chain links TRBV3-1 (or the pseudogene TRBV3-2) to TRBJ1-6; D possibly corresponds to TRBD1 (6 bases). The CDR3 is made up of 15 amino acids. Between the trimmed V and J ends, which lost 4 bases and 3 bases, there was a span of 10 bases. CDR1 and CDR2 from the germline V gene are LGHDT and YNNKEL (reference sequence).

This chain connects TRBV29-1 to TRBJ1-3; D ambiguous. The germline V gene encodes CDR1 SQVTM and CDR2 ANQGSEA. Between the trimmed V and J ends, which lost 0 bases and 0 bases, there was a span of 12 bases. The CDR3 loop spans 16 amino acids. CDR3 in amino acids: CSVEDHYSSSGNTIYF. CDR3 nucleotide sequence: TGCAGCGTTGAAGATCACTACAGCAGCTCTGGAAACACCATATATTTT.